The 29 T cell receptor beta chains below were found in one sample sequenced in a study of CD8 T cells in ankylosing spondylitis. TCRdb used MiXCR to reprocess the 5' RACE reads, holding one entry per CDR3 protein. The data show approximately 250,000 distinct CDR3 sequences, with roughly a tenth seen just once and about 2.5% held by the top ten. Sequenced: blood, either unsorted or a sorted T cell fraction (not recorded which). These receptors were obtained from a male donor with ankylosing spondylitis or in good health (not recorded which).

This rearrangement joins TRBV3-1 to TRBJ2-2, with TRBD2 identical over 9 bases. From germline, CDR1 is LGHDT and CDR2 YNNKEL (reference sequence). The CDR3 spans 15 residues. V was pared by 4 bases and J by 5 bases, with 5 bases of the junction left unmatched. The CDR3 loop reads CASSLVSGSTGELFF. CDR3 nucleotides: TGTGCCAGCAGCCTCGTTAGCGGGAGTACCGGGGAGCTGTTTTTT.

The table lists this clonotype with many counts. This chain connects TRBV4-2 to TRBJ2-7; TRBD2 aligns across 8 bases. CDR1 LGHNA and CDR2 YNFKEQ come from the germline V gene. The length of the CDR3 is 14 residues. The junction had 4 bases not matched to a gene; V was cut back by 4 bases and J by 2 bases. The CDR3 loop reads CASSRGLEAYEQYF. The CDR3 coding sequence is TGTGCCAGCAGCCGGGGACTAGAAGCCTACGAGCAGTACTTC.

At least ten counts were recorded for this clonotype. This rearrangement joins TRBV7-9 to TRBJ2-1, with D possibly TRBD1 on 5 matching bases. This CDR3 is 15 amino acids long. V lost 3 bases, J lost 5 bases, and 14 bases lay in between. Germline-derived CDR1 and CDR2 are SEHNR and FQNEAQ (reference sequence). The CDR3 region is CASSLGQGRNNEQFF. In DNA form, the CDR3 reads TGTGCCAGCAGCTTGGGGCAGGGTAGAAACAATGAGCAGTTCTTC.

This clonotype has ten or more counts. The V gene is TRBV5-1, the J gene TRBJ2-1; 11 bases map to TRBD1. With 2 bases clipped from V and 5 bases from J, the junction kept 6 bases outside the gene matches. The CDR3 contains 16 residues. The germline CDR1 and CDR2 sequences are SGHRS and YFSETQ. The CDR3 region is CASSLGLGQGDNEQFF. The CDR3 coding sequence is TGCGCCAGCAGCTTAGGACTGGGACAGGGGGACAATGAGCAGTTCTTC.

In this sample, this clonotype turned up many times. The V call is TRBV13, the J call TRBJ2-7; 11 nucleotides line up with TRBD1. With V trimmed by 11 bases and J by 4 bases, 13 bases remained unmatched. Germline V gene data show CDR1 as PRHDT and CDR2 as FYEKMQ (reference sequence). The CDR3 has 15 residues. Written as DNA, the CDR3 is TGTGCCGTTGAAAGGACCGGGACAGGGGGTTACGAGCAGTACTTC. Protein product: CAVERTGTGGYEQYF.

This clonotype has a count of ten or more. The chain combines TRBV4-2 with TRBJ2-1; 8 positions match TRBD2. This CDR3 has 16 residues. Germline CDR1 LGHNA, CDR2 YNFKEQ. V was clipped by 0 bases and J by 9 bases; unmatched bases: 10. This CDR3 reads CASSQDRTGGPGEQFF. CDR3 nucleotides: TGTGCCAGCAGCCAAGATCGGACGGGGGGGCCCGGTGAGCAGTTCTTC.

This CDR3 reads CASSWKQIQYF. DNA of the CDR3: TGTGCCAGCAGCTGGAAGCAGATTCAGTACTTC. The chain is built from TRBV11-3 and TRBJ2-4; no firm D call. V shed 4 bases and J shed 10 bases, with 8 bases lying between them. The CDR3 covers 11 residues. CDR1 SGHNT and CDR2 YENEEA come from the germline V gene.

The chain uses TRBV30 and TRBJ2-3; 16 nucleotides align to TRBD2. Germline V gene data show CDR1 as GTSNPN and CDR2 as SVGIG (reference sequence). The V and J ends lost 1 base and 2 bases, in that order; junction bases with no gene match: 3. The CDR3 length is 17 residues. The CDR3 nucleotides read TGTGCCTGGAGTGGGGGACTAGCGGGGGGGCCCACAGATACGCAGTATTTT. Translation: CAWSGGLAGGPTDTQYF.

The sample holds many counts of this clonotype. The chain recombines TRBV3-1 with TRBJ2-2, with 8 positions matching TRBD2. Germline V gene sequence: CDR1 LGHDT, CDR2 YNNKEL (reference sequence). Germline trimming cut 0 bases from V and 2 bases from J; bases unmatched to any gene: 11. The CDR3 is made up of 19 amino acids. CDR3 sequence reads: CASSQDRSGSRPNTGELFF. The CDR3 DNA follows: TGTGCCAGCAGCCAAGATCGGAGCGGGAGCCGACCTAACACCGGGGAGCTGTTTTTT.

V is TRBV2 and J is TRBJ1-6, with D perhaps TRBD1 (5 bases). Germline assignment: CDR1 SNHLY and CDR2 FYNNEI. This CDR3 is 15 amino acids long. The ends were cut back, 6 bases at V and 9 bases at J, with 18 bases in the middle. The CDR3 loop is CASSDRGGSGSPLHF. In DNA form, the CDR3 reads TGTGCCAGCAGCGACCGCGGGGGGTCCGGTTCACCCCTCCACTTT.

Concerning this clonotype itself: A much larger clone differs from this one at a single base, so this may be a read error. The chain couples TRBV25-1 to TRBJ1-2, with D possibly being TRBD1 (5 bases). CDR1 is MGHDK, CDR2 SYGVNS, per germline. The CDR3 consists of 13 residues. The CDR3 protein is CVSSPSPGRGYTF. The CDR3, as DNA: TGTGTCAGCAGTCCTTCCCCGGGGCGCGGCTACACCTTC.

This clonotype was picked up many times. The rearrangement links TRBV2 to TRBJ1-1; no firm D call. V lost 0 bases and J lost 6, with 8 bases in between. The CDR3 runs to 13 residues. Germline V lookup: CDR1 SNHLY, CDR2 FYNNEI. Here the CDR3 reads CASSEAPSAEAFF. For the CDR3, the DNA is TGTGCCAGCAGTGAAGCCCCGAGCGCTGAAGCTTTCTTT.

Ten or more counts support this clonotype. The CDR3 bases are TGTGCCAGCAGCCCTACTGGGCGCTACGAGCAGTACTTC. As protein: CASSPTGRYEQYF. The rearrangement uses TRBV7-7 and TRBJ2-7; D is unclear. The CDR3 extends over 13 amino acids. The germline V and J ends were trimmed by 5 bases and 3 bases, with 11 bases remaining between them. Germline V gene lookup returns CDR1 SSHAT and CDR2 FNYEAQ (reference sequence).

This clonotype showed up many times. The gene calls are TRBV6-6 and TRBJ2-3; TRBD2 agrees at 15 bases. CDR1 MNHNY and CDR2 SVGAGI come from the germline V gene (reference sequence). This CDR3 has 16 residues. The ends lost 6 bases at V and 6 bases at J; junction bases unmatched: 7. The CDR3 coding sequence is TGTGCCAGCAGCCCCCGGACTAGCGGGGGGGTCGATACGCAGTATTTT. Translating gives CASSPRTSGGVDTQYF.

This clonotype was observed many times. The chain uses TRBV5-1 and TRBJ2-1, with 10 nucleotides matching TRBD1. The CDR3 loop spans 18 amino acids. V shed 4 bases and J 1 base; nucleotides not matched to a gene: 11. Per germline, CDR1 SGHRS and CDR2 YFSETQ. The CDR3 sequence: CASSPGTGVKLSYNEQFF. CDR3 DNA sequence: TGCGCCAGCAGCCCTGGGACAGGGGTAAAATTATCCTACAATGAGCAGTTCTTC.

Notes on this clonotype: A much more abundant neighbour one base away suggests this may be a read error. The chain recombines TRBV25-1 with TRBJ2-7, with 8 bases identical to TRBD1. The germline V gene has CDR1 MGHDK and CDR2 SYGVNS. This CDR3 region has 16 residues. The ends lost 4 bases at V and 2 bases at J; junction bases unmatched: 10. The CDR3 spells CASSGGRTGLAYEQYF. The DNA of the CDR3 is TGTGCCAGCAGTGGGGGTAGGACAGGGCTGGCCTACGAGCAGTACTTC.

The chain has TRBV18 and TRBJ2-7; D gene ambiguous. The germline gives CDR1 KGHSH, CDR2 LQKENI. This CDR3 has 13 amino acids. Trimming removed 3 bases at V and 2 bases at J, with 8 bases between. This CDR3 reads CASSPTQTYEQYF. CDR3 nucleotides: TGTGCCAGCTCACCTACACAGACCTACGAGCAGTACTTC.

The V gene is TRBV30, the J gene TRBJ2-6, with unresolved D. V gave up 1 base and J gave up 5 bases, with 12 bases separating them. Germline lookup yields CDR1 GTSNPN and CDR2 SVGIG (reference sequence). This CDR3 contains 15 residues. CDR3 loop: CAWSASEFWANVLTF. DNA of the CDR3: TGTGCCTGGAGTGCCTCAGAATTTTGGGCCAACGTCCTGACTTTC.

At least ten counts were recorded for this clonotype. The chain combines TRBV18 with TRBJ2-7, with TRBD1 matching 8 bases. The germline CDR1 and CDR2 sequences are KGHSH and LQKENI. CDR3 size: 13 residues. V shed 3 bases and J 6 bases; nucleotides not matched to a gene: 4. This chain's CDR3 is CASSPLDRGEQYF. DNA of the CDR3: TGTGCCAGCTCACCTTTAGACAGGGGCGAGCAGTACTTC.

Regarding this clonotype: Germline and junction disagree at one end, which may indicate a read error. The V gene is TRBV11-2, the J gene TRBJ2-1, with 14 bases matching TRBD2. CDR1 is SGHAT, CDR2 FQNNGV, per germline. CDR3 length equals 19 residues. CDR3 residues: CVSSSGLAGEFLIYNEQFF. The CDR3 DNA is TGTGTCAGCAGCTCGGGACTAGCGGGAGAATTTCTTATCTACAATGAGCAGTTCTTC.

In regard to this clonotype: A read error may be the cause here, since a much bigger clone is one base away. J is TRBJ1-1 and V is TRBV7-9, with TRBD1 identical over 7 bases. V trimming: 7 bases; J trimming: 4 bases; junction bases outside the gene matches: 12. CDR1 and CDR2 from the germline V gene are SEHNR and FQNEAQ (reference sequence). CDR3 size: 15 residues. The CDR3 spells CASNSPTGLSTEAFF. The CDR3 nucleotides are TGTGCCAGCAACTCCCCGACAGGGCTGAGCACTGAAGCTTTCTTT. Looking up the rest from reference TRBV7-9 and TRBJ1-1 gives the full variable domain: DTGVSQNPRHKITKRGQNVTFRCDPISEHNRLYWYRQTLGQGPEFLTYFQNEAQLEKSRLLSDRFSAERPKGSFSTLEIQRTEQGDSAMYLCASNSPTGLSTEAFFGQGTRLTVV.

There are many counts of this clonotype. The chain employs TRBV5-1 and TRBJ1-1, with TRBD1 matching over 8 bases. Germline CDR1 and CDR2: SGHRS and YFSETQ. CDR3 length: 14 residues. V lost 2 bases, J lost 6 bases, and 6 bases stayed unmatched. CDR3 protein: CASSFTGGDAEAFF. CDR3 bases: TGCGCCAGCAGCTTTACAGGGGGGGACGCTGAAGCTTTCTTT.

In its sample, this clonotype was seen many times. The gene calls are TRBV12-3 or TRBV12-4 and TRBJ1-5; D uncertain. The CDR3 covers 14 residues. Trimming pared 6 bases from V and 5 bases from J, leaving 14 bases between. CDR3 region: CASSPGLGDQPQHF. DNA for the CDR3: TGTGCCAGCAGCCCGGGCCTTGGCGATCAGCCCCAGCATTTT.

This clonotype was counted a few times. This sequence joins TRBV30 and TRBJ1-1, with D tentatively TRBD1 (6 bases). Trimming removed 0 bases from V and 5 bases from J, with 19 bases in between. The CDR3 runs to 16 residues. CDR1 and CDR2 from the germline V gene are GTSNPN and SVGIG (reference sequence). This CDR3 reads CAWSVRWGEDRTEAFF. For the CDR3, the DNA is TGTGCCTGGAGTGTTAGGTGGGGCGAAGACAGGACTGAAGCTTTCTTT.

This clonotype was seen repeatedly, ten times or more. This chain connects TRBV7-9 to TRBJ1-6; no firm D call. The CDR3 is made up of 12 amino acids. Trimming cost V 2 bases and J 9 bases, with 5 bases left between them. In germline, CDR1 is SEHNR, CDR2 FQNEAQ (reference sequence). The CDR3 bases are TGTGCCAGCAGCTTACCGGGTTCACCCCTCCACTTT. This encodes CASSLPGSPLHF.

The chain carries TRBV10-3 and TRBJ2-7; tentative D call: TRBD2 (6 bases). The V gene's germline CDR1 is ENHRY and CDR2 SYGVKD. CDR3 size: 11 residues. V was pared by 10 bases and J by 5 bases, with 12 bases between. Here the CDR3 DNA reads TGTGCCACTCTGTCGGGGGACGAGCAGTACTTC. Translation gives CATLSGDEQYF.

The genes are TRBV4-2 and TRBJ2-3; TRBD2 aligns across 7 bases. The CDR3 is 17 residues long. CDR1 LGHNA and CDR2 YNFKEQ come from the germline V gene. V gave up 2 bases and J gave up 2 bases; unmatched junction bases: 10. CDR3 amino acids: CASSQPSSGPFTDTQYF. In DNA form, the CDR3 reads TGTGCCAGCAGCCAACCTTCTAGCGGACCCTTCACAGATACGCAGTATTTT.

This clonotype appeared many times. The J gene is TRBJ2-7, the V gene TRBV20-1; 7 bases agree with TRBD2. The CDR3 contains 12 residues. The germline CDR1 and CDR2 sequences are DFQATT and SNEGSKA (reference sequence). After removal of 4 bases from V and 6 bases from J, the junction contained 6 bases not matched to a gene. CDR3 DNA sequence: TGCAGTGCTAACCCGACTAGCTCCGAGCAGTACTTC. Translation: CSANPTSSEQYF.

This clonotype was picked up a small number of times. The rearrangement links TRBV25-1 to TRBJ2-3; D is perhaps TRBD2 (6 bases). From germline, CDR1 is MGHDK and CDR2 SYGVNS. CDR3 length: 17 residues. V lost 5 bases, J lost 4 bases, and 22 bases lay in between. The DNA of the CDR3 is TGTGCCAGCAGTCCGGTATACGTGGGAGGTGCGGCAGATACGCAGTATTTT. Protein: CASSPVYVGGAADTQYF.